This T cell receptor (beta chain) appears in the sequencing data of a study of shared clonotypes between healthy human individuals. Study-wide context: A donor's plate count was three for CD4 naive and three for CD4 memory; CD8 naive had two and CD8 memory one. Points from the study as a whole: Sampling used blood alone; tissue repertoires probably differ. Having only a few donors restricted how much genetic and exposure-history diversity was captured.

Assay: immunoSEQ multiplex PCR; the TCRdb copy retains only in-frame clones and omits some. Seen here are 1.4 million or so clones, 98% observed once, and the top ten hold under 0.45%. Comments on this clone: Its target is unknown. A read error may account for a junction end that differs from germline.

CD4+ cells were split into CD45RA+ naive and CD45RA-negative memory subsets. The CDR3 is made up of 13 amino acids. Germline V gives CDR1 SSHAT, CDR2 FNYEAQ (reference sequence). The gene calls are TRBV7-7 and TRBJ2-5; D possibly uses TRBD1 or TRBD2 (5 bases each). This receptor was taken from a man younger than 40 in good health. Sequencing was done on a sample of naive CD4+ T cells sorted from blood. Noted subset: CD45RA+ positively selected. The CDR3 coding sequence is TGTGCTAGCAGCCCAAATGGGGGACAGACCCAGTACTTC. Amino acid sequence: CASSPNGGQTQYF.